Listed below are T cell receptor beta chains from one sample, sequenced in a study of blood T cell repertoires in COVID-19. Sequencing was performed with immunoSEQ multiplex PCR; in TCRdb, only in-frame clones are kept and a portion is missing. The sample carries fewer than 200,000 clones, 80% to 85% recorded once. Material: peripheral blood. The receptor set was obtained from a man between 70 and 80 years old with active or convalescent COVID-19. Both conserved end residues are part of each CDR3. Fields, in order: D gene, J gene, clone size, V gene, CDR3 DNA, CDR3 protein. The D gene is left open where the match is weak. Clone size is not always given. Where it is, it says once, few, many or a class for expanded clones.

D gene: NA
J gene: TRBJ2-7
clone size: few
V gene: TRBV27
CDR3 DNA: TGTGCCAGCAGTGTGGAGCGGGTCCCCTACGAGCAGTACTTC
CDR3 protein: CASSVERVPYEQYF

D gene: NA
J gene: TRBJ2-7
clone size: NA
V gene: TRBV6-6
CDR3 DNA: TGTGCCAGCAGCCGGAGCCCACTGGGGCGCTACGAGCAGTACTTC
CDR3 protein: CASSRSPLGRYEQYF

D gene: NA
J gene: TRBJ1-5
clone size: NA
V gene: TRBV7-2
CDR3 DNA: TGTGCCAGCAGCCCCAGGGGTAGCAATCAGCCCCAGCATTTT
CDR3 protein: CASSPRGSNQPQHF

D gene: TRBD1
J gene: TRBJ2-1
clone size: NA
V gene: TRBV6-5
CDR3 DNA: TGTGCCAGCAGGAACAGGGGCAATGAGCAGTTCTTC
CDR3 protein: CASRNRGNEQFF

D gene: NA
J gene: TRBJ2-7
clone size: NA
V gene: TRBV9
CDR3 DNA: TGTGCCAGCAGCGTAGGAGTTAGCTACGAGCAGTACTTC
CDR3 protein: CASSVGVSYEQYF

D gene: NA
J gene: TRBJ2-3
clone size: NA
V gene: TRBV5-1
CDR3 DNA: TGCGCCAGCAGCTTGGGCAAGCCCTCAGATACGCAGTATTTT
CDR3 protein: CASSLGKPSDTQYF

D gene: NA
J gene: TRBJ1-6
clone size: once
V gene: TRBV12-3/TRBV12-4
CDR3 DNA: TGTGCCAGCAGTTCGGGTCCAAATTCACCCCTCCACTTT
CDR3 protein: CASSSGPNSPLHF

D gene: NA
J gene: TRBJ1-5
clone size: NA
V gene: TRBV6-5
CDR3 DNA: TGTGCCAGCCGCACAGGGTCCAAAGGACAGCCCCAGCATTTT
CDR3 protein: CASRTGSKGQPQHF

D gene: TRBD2
J gene: TRBJ2-1
clone size: NA
V gene: TRBV4-3
CDR3 DNA: TGCGCCAGCAGCAGGGAGGCTAGCGGGAGCTCCTACAATGAGCAGTTCTTC
CDR3 protein: CASSREASGSSYNEQFF

D gene: NA
J gene: TRBJ1-2
clone size: NA
V gene: TRBV3-1/TRBV3-2
CDR3 DNA: TGTGCCAGCAGCCAAGATCTTCAGCGGGGGCGAGACTATGGCTACACCTTC
CDR3 protein: CASSQDLQRGRDYGYTF

D gene: TRBD2
J gene: TRBJ2-1
clone size: NA
V gene: TRBV11-3
CDR3 DNA: TGTGCCAGCAGCTTTAGTCTAGCGGGAGTAGGTGAGCAGTTCTTC
CDR3 protein: CASSFSLAGVGEQFF

D gene: TRBD1
J gene: TRBJ1-2
clone size: NA
V gene: TRBV3-1/TRBV3-2
CDR3 DNA: TGTGCCAGCAGCCAATGGGACAGGGTATTCGATGGCTACACCTTC
CDR3 protein: CASSQWDRVFDGYTF

D gene: NA
J gene: TRBJ1-5
clone size: once
V gene: TRBV28
CDR3 DNA: TGTGCCAGCAGCCTAGAGTATCAGCCCCAGCATTTT
CDR3 protein: CASSLEYQPQHF

D gene: TRBD1
J gene: TRBJ2-7
clone size: NA
V gene: TRBV5-1
CDR3 DNA: TGCGCCAGCAGCTTGGCAGGACCCGGGACAGGGGCTGACGAGCAGTACTTC
CDR3 protein: CASSLAGPGTGADEQYF

D gene: TRBD2
J gene: TRBJ2-5
clone size: NA
V gene: TRBV24-1
CDR3 DNA: TGTGCCACCAGCGACGCGCGGGGGGGCGGGGAGACCCAGTACTTC
CDR3 protein: CATSDARGGGETQYF

D gene: NA
J gene: TRBJ1-4
clone size: NA
V gene: TRBV5-1
CDR3 DNA: TGCGCCAGCAGCTCGGGGGTAAATGAAAAACTGTTTTTT
CDR3 protein: CASSSGVNEKLFF

D gene: TRBD1
J gene: TRBJ2-6
clone size: NA
V gene: TRBV28
CDR3 DNA: TGTGCCAGCAGACCAGGACAGGGCGGAAGCTCTGGGGCCAACGTCCTGACTTTC
CDR3 protein: CASRPGQGGSSGANVLTF

D gene: NA
J gene: TRBJ1-3
clone size: NA
V gene: TRBV19
CDR3 DNA: TGTGCCAGTAGTATCCAGGGGATGGGAAACACCATATATTTT
CDR3 protein: CASSIQGMGNTIYF

D gene: TRBD2
J gene: TRBJ2-7
clone size: NA
V gene: TRBV6-5
CDR3 DNA: TGTGCCAGCAGTTACTCGACTAGCGGGAGCCGTGAGCAGTACTTC
CDR3 protein: CASSYSTSGSREQYF

D gene: NA
J gene: TRBJ2-7
clone size: NA
V gene: TRBV5-5
CDR3 DNA: TGTGCCAGCAGCCCCGGCGGGACCGTCCTTTACGAGCAGTACTTC
CDR3 protein: CASSPGGTVLYEQYF